Detailed here is one T cell receptor (beta chain). HTBI primers from iRepertoire and Arm-PCR of CDR3 regions yielded the TCR beta libraries. In TCRdb, the multiplex PCR reads were re-called with MiXCR into one record per CDR3 protein. The sample records about 660,000 distinct CDR3 sequences, around 30% being singletons. Regarding time point: persistent/refractory GD, antithyroid drugs over 5 years with positive TRAb. Following extraction of RNA from PBMCs, that RNA was used to make the TCR library. The data originate from a study of regulatory T cells in long-lasting Graves disease. This specimen consisted of peripheral blood mononuclear cells (PBMCs), obtained when the disease was refractory, from a patient treated with antithyroid drugs. The receptor was isolated from a female donor with Graves disease.

Here the CDR3 reads CASSWDRGAAGANVLTF. Here the CDR3 DNA reads TGTGCCAGCAGCTGGGACAGGGGCGCGGCTGGGGCCAACGTCCTGACTTTC. This chain uses TRBV11-2 with TRBJ2-6, with 10 bases matching TRBD1. Germline loops: CDR1 SGHAT, CDR2 FQNNGV. V dropped 4 bases and J dropped 2; count of bases not matched to a gene: 5. This CDR3 is built from 17 residues.